One and the same sample provided the 2 T cell receptor beta chains below, sequenced in a study of CD8+ T cells in alopecia areata. RNA extraction and reverse transcription yielded cDNA as sequencing template. Using immunoSEQ multiplex PCR, the repertoire was profiled, and TCRdb retains in-frame clones only, with some absent. Altogether 200,000 to 300,000 clones were found in the sample, and no singletons occur. Sorting of pooled cutaneous lymph node cells was based on CD4, CD8alpha, NKG2D, NKG2ACE and other markers. The sequencing sample was made of CD4+ T cells sorted from a lymph node. The receptors here all came from a C3H/HeJ mouse with alopecia areata. The mice in this strain carry MHC haplotype H2-k.

Details on this clone: Gene labels here are mouse ones. The read is 4 residues too short to cover the CDR3 end, so that end is filled in from the germline J gene. The rearrangement uses TRBV13-1 and TRBJ2-1; D gene uncertain. CDR3 length: 13 residues. CDR1 and CDR2 (germline): NSHNY, SYGAGN. V lost 2 bases and J 3 bases, leaving 6 bases between the germline ends. CDR3 bases read: TGTGCCAGCAGTGAACTCTTCTATGCT. This codes for CASSELFYA. The full-length CDR3 reads as CASSELFYAEQFF.

This clone was seen many times. The genes and germline here are from mouse. The CDR3 end falls 4 residues outside the read, so it is completed with the germline J gene. The chain uses TRBV19 and TRBJ2-3, with D maybe TRBD1 (7 bases). CDR3 length: 15 residues. Trimming removed 2 bases at V and 0 bases at J, with 10 bases between. The V gene's germline CDR1 is FNHDT and CDR2 SITEND (reference sequence). The CDR3 bases that were read are TGTGCCAGCAGTATGAGGGGGCCAAGTGCAGAA. As protein: CASSMRGPSAE. The complete CDR3 protein is CASSMRGPSAETLYF.